This entry features one TCR beta chain sequence. The source of the sample is a study of control samples from healthy donors and cancer patients. TCRdb's copy holds only in-frame clones and misses some; the assay was immunoSEQ multiplex PCR. The table lists about 98,000 clones, 79% of them singletons. Germline assignment: CDR1 SGHTS and CDR2 YDEGEE. The CDR3 sequence is 15 residues long. The V and J ends lost 3 bases and 1 base, in that order; junction bases with no gene match: 5. The sequence derives from a woman aged 25 to 45 in good health. The specimen was blood. This chain uses TRBV5-8 with TRBJ2-3; 7 bases agree with TRBD1. CDR3 sequence (DNA): TGTGCCAGCAGCTCGACAGGGCCCCGCACAGATACGCAGTATTTT. As protein: CASSSTGPRTDTQYF.